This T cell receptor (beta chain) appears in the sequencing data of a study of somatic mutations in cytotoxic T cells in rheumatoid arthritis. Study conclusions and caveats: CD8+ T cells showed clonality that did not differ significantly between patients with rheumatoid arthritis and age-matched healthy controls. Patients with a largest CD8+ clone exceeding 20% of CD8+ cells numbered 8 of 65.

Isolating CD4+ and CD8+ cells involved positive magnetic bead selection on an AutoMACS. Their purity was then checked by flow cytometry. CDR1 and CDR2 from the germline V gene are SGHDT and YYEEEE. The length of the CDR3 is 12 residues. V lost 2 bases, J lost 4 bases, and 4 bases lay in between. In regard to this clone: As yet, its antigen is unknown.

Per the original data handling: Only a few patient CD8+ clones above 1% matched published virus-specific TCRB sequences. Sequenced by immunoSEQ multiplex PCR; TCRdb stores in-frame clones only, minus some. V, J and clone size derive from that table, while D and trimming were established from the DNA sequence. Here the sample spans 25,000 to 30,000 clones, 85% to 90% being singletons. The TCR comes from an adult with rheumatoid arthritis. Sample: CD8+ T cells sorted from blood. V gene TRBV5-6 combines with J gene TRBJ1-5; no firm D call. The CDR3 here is CASSFLNQPQHF. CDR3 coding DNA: TGTGCCAGCAGCTTTCTGAATCAGCCCCAGCATTTT. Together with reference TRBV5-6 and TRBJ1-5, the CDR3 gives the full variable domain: DAGVTQSPTHLIKTRGQQVTLRCSPKSGHDTVSWYQQALGQGPQFIFQYYEEEERQRGNFPDRFSGHQFPNYSSELNVNALLLGDSALYLCASSFLNQPQHFGDGTRLSIL.